The 9 T cell receptor beta chains below all came from one sample that was sequenced in a study of blood T cells in healthy people across ages (dated by TCRdb to between 2015 and 2017). The method was 5' RACE. The sequencer listed for this sample is Illumina HiSeq 2500. The second PCR ran for about 6 to 12 cycles and used a J-beta primer mix along with a sample-barcoded 5' primer. The public sequencing data were trimmed at Q25 with fastp and processed into clonotypes with MiXCR by TCRdb, which kept only in-frame beta chains. Records with the same CDR3 protein are collapsed into one entry carrying the most frequent genes and DNA. Recorded for this sample are over 700,000 distinct CDR3 sequences; 25% of them occurred a single time. The top ten clonotypes cover more than 8.5% of the sample. This sample was shared with a second study, whose subject was T cells of mothers and their children.

Sequencing used blood. The receptors originated from a boy between 10 and 17 years old in good health.

This chain uses TRBV3-1 with TRBJ2-7; D is perhaps TRBD2 (5 bases). Germline CDR1 is LGHDT and CDR2 is YNNKEL (reference sequence). CDR3 length: 14 residues. Trimming took off 6 bases at V and 0 bases at J, with 12 bases between the two ends. The chain's CDR3 is CASSLQTTSYEQYF. DNA of the CDR3: TGTGCCAGCAGTCTTCAGACTACCTCCTACGAGCAGTACTTC.

In this sample, this clonotype turned up once. The chain links TRBV7-2 to TRBJ1-2, with 8 bases lining up with TRBD1. V lost 1 base to trimming and J lost 4 bases; unmatched junction nucleotides: 5. The V gene's germline CDR1 is SGHTA and CDR2 FQGNSA. CDR3 size: 15 residues. The CDR3 protein is CASSLVGQGTYGYTF. DNA of the CDR3: TGTGCCAGCAGCTTAGTCGGACAGGGTACCTATGGCTACACCTTC.

This clonotype was counted between two and nine times. The chain couples TRBV19 to TRBJ2-1; TRBD1 might be the D (6 bases). Trimming removed 7 bases at V and 9 bases at J, with 22 bases between. This CDR3 is 15 amino acids long. Germline V lookup: CDR1 LNHDA, CDR2 SQIVND (reference sequence). CDR3 sequence (DNA): TGTGCCAGTAAGGGAGCGCTAGCAGGGGCGGGTGAGCAGTTCTTC. Its protein product is CASKGALAGAGEQFF.

The V and J genes are TRBV7-3 and TRBJ2-5, with D hard to call. The J call could be wrong; TRBJ2-1 is a better fit for the DNA end. The CDR3 covers 13 residues. Germline V CDR1 and CDR2: SGHTA, FQGTGA. CDR3 sequence (DNA): TGTGCCAGCAGCTTAAATGGAGACAATGAGCAGTTCTTC. This encodes CASSLNGDNEQFF.

This clonotype occurred a few times. The chain is built from TRBV4-3 and TRBJ1-4; 7 bases line up with TRBD1. There are 17 residues in the CDR3. From germline, CDR1 is LGHNA and CDR2 YSLEER. V was clipped by 0 bases and J by 7 bases; unmatched bases: 11. The DNA for the CDR3 is TGCGCCAGCAGCCAAGATCTCCTCCGGGACAGTGGTGAAAAACTGTTTTTT. This gives the protein CASSQDLLRDSGEKLFF.

This sequence joins TRBV5-1 and TRBJ2-6; D call uncertain. CDR3 length: 17 residues. The germline gives CDR1 SGHRS, CDR2 YFSETQ. The germline V and J ends were trimmed by 0 bases and 2 bases, with 12 bases remaining between them. The CDR3 here is CASSLGASVPGANVLTF. CDR3 bases: TGCGCCAGCAGCTTGGGGGCTTCCGTCCCTGGGGCCAACGTCCTGACTTTC.

This clonotype has more than one count but fewer than ten. The chain is built from TRBV27 and TRBJ2-3; 9 bases are shared with TRBD1. Germline V gene sequence: CDR1 MNHEY, CDR2 SMNVEV (reference sequence). CDR3 length: 17 residues. V lost 5 bases to trimming and J lost 4 bases; unmatched junction nucleotides: 13. The DNA for the CDR3 is TGTGCCAGCAGTCTACGACAGGGGGTCGATTGGTCAGATACGCAGTATTTT. Protein sequence: CASSLRQGVDWSDTQYF.

This clonotype was detected a few times. The genes are TRBV7-3 and TRBJ2-5, with 13 bases identical to TRBD2. Judging by the DNA end, TRBJ2-1 fits better; the J call may be wrong. CDR3 length: 16 residues. Looked up from germline, CDR1 is SGHTA and CDR2 is FQGTGA. This chain's CDR3 is CASSGAGTSGKDEQFF. The DNA for the CDR3 is TGTGCCAGCAGCGGAGCCGGGACTAGCGGGAAGGATGAGCAGTTCTTC.

This clonotype was picked up a small number of times. CDR3 bases: TGCAGTGCTAGAGCGACAGGGGACGTGAGGGGGACCCAGTACTTC. Encoded protein: CSARATGDVRGTQYF. The chain links TRBV20-1 to TRBJ2-5; TRBD1 aligns across 8 bases. This CDR3 has 15 amino acids. The J segment lost 7 bases and the V segment lost 1 base, leaving 11 bases of the junction unmatched. Germline CDR1 reads DFQATT; CDR2 reads SNEGSKA (reference sequence).